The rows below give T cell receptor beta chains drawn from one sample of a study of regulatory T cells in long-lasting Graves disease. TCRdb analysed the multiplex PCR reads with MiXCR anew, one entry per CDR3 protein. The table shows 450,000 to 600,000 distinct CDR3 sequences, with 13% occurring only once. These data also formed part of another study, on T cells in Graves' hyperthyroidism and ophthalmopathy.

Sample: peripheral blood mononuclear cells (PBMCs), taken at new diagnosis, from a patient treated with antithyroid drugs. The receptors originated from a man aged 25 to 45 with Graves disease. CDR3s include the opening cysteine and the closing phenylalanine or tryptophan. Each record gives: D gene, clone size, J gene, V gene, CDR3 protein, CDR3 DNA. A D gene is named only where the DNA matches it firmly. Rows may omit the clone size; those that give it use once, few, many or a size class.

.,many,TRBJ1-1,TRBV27,CAPPSEAFF,TGTGCCCCCCCCAGTGAAGCTTTCTTT
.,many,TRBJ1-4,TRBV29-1,CSVVGNEKLFF,TGCAGCGTTGTGGGGAATGAAAAACTGTTTTTT
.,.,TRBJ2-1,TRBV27,CASSRFTRDYNEQFF,TGTGCCAGCAGTAGATTCACTAGGGACTACAATGAGCAGTTCTTC
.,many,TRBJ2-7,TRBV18,CASSEPGRRGEQYF,TGTGCCAGCTCCGAGCCGGGACGGAGGGGCGAGCAGTACTTC
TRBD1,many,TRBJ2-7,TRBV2,CASTGQVDEQYF,TGTGCCAGCACCGGACAGGTGGACGAGCAGTACTTC
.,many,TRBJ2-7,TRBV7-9,CASSLVTAGPAYEQYF,TGTGCCAGCAGCTTAGTTACGGCAGGGCCAGCCTACGAGCAGTACTTC
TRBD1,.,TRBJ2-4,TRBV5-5,CASSKLQGFGSKNIQYF,TGTGCCAGCAGCAAACTACAGGGGTTCGGGTCCAAAAACATTCAGTACTTC
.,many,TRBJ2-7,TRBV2,CASSEVFEGLNYEQYF,TGTGCCAGCAGTGAAGTGTTCGAAGGACTAAACTACGAGCAGTACTTC
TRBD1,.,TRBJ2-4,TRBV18,CASSPFDRGSAKNIQYF,TGTGCCAGCTCACCATTCGACAGGGGTAGTGCCAAAAACATTCAGTACTTC
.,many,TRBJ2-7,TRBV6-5,CASSYSRTYEQYF,TGTGCCAGCAGTTACTCGAGAACCTACGAGCAGTACTTC
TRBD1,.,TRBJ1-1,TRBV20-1,CSAKTLNRGRTEAFF,TGCAGTGCTAAGACCCTTAACAGGGGACGCACTGAAGCTTTCTTT